This T cell receptor (beta chain) comes out of a study of identifying expanded T cells in peripheral blood. The repertoire was sequenced with immunoSEQ multiplex PCR; TCRdb's copy has only in-frame clones and lacks some. The sample gives over 90,000 clones, around 88% of which show up once; 11% to 15% is in the top ten. This clone occurred once. This CDR3 is built from 17 residues. Germline-derived CDR1 and CDR2 are MNHEY and SMNVEV (reference sequence). Unmatched junction bases numbered 5, after V lost 5 bases and J lost 1 base. Sequencing input: blood. This clonotype was sampled from a person aged 18-70 years in good health. This chain joins TRBV27 and TRBJ2-6, with 10 bases matching TRBD1. CDR3 in DNA: TGTGCCAGCAGTCGACAGGGGGCCGGGTCTGGGGCCAACGTCCTGACTTTC. This codes for CASSRQGAGSGANVLTF.